The clone carrying this T cell receptor beta chain was seen only a few times. Its antigen is unidentified. Expressed TCRB transcripts were sequenced, since all the RNA that had been isolated was reverse transcribed. Clones were read by immunoSEQ multiplex PCR, and TCRdb kept only the in-frame ones, dropping some. The sample carries roughly 400,000 clones, roughly 14% recorded once. This record belongs to a study of beta chain features in type 1 diabetes. Findings of the study overall: TCRB CDR3s from Type 1 diabetes patients were moderately but significantly shorter in all four CD4+ subsets.

The TCR sequence derives from a man aged 25 to 40 in good health. Sample: naive CD4+ T cells from blood.

CDR3 DNA: TGTGCCAGCGGAGTGAACACTGAAGCTTTCTTT. Translated, it gives CASGVNTEAFF. The genes are TRBV9 and TRBJ1-1; no reliable D call. The V and J ends lost 7 bases and 0 bases respectively, with 4 bases between them. From germline, CDR1 is SGDLS and CDR2 YYNGEE. The CDR3 is 11 amino acids.